This T cell receptor (beta chain) was sequenced for a study of shared clonotypes between healthy human individuals. The germline V gene has CDR1 SEHNR and CDR2 FQNEAQ (reference sequence). Between the trimmed V and J ends, which lost 5 bases and 4 bases, there was a span of 5 bases. The CDR3 totals 11 residues. Sequenced by immunoSEQ multiplex PCR; TCRdb stores in-frame clones only, minus some. The sample has approximately 1,500,000 clones, over 95% seen once. Sample: naive CD4+ T cells sorted from blood. Subset in this sample: CD45RA+ positively selected. The sequence derives from a young man in good health. This chain joins TRBV7-9 and TRBJ2-5; D is undetermined. The CDR3 loop is CASSIGETQYF. The CDR3 DNA is TGTGCCAGCAGCATTGGAGAGACCCAGTACTTC.